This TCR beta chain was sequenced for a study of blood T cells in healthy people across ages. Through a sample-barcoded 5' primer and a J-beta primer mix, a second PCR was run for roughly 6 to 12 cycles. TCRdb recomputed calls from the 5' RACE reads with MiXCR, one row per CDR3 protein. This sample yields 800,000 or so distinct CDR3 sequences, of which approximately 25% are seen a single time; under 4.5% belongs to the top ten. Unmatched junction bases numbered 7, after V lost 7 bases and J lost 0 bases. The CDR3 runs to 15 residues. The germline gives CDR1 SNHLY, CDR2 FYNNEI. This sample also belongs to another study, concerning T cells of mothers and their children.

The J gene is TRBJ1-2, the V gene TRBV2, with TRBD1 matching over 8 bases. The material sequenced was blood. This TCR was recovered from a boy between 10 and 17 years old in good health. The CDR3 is CASTQGAASNYGYTF. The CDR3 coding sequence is TGTGCCAGCACCCAGGGGGCAGCTTCTAACTATGGCTACACCTTC.